Sequencing of this TCR beta chain was carried out in a study of blood T cell repertoires in COVID-19. The wider study: Collection of acute and convalescent COVID-19 samples took place in the United States, Italy and Spain. The analysed material was cDNA or gDNA that came from T cells, B-cell-depleted T cells, or PBMCs.

A single count supports this clone. Generated by immunoSEQ multiplex PCR, the TCRdb table keeps only in-frame clones and is missing some. The sample lists approximately 69,000 clones, roughly 82% occurring once. Looked up from germline, CDR1 is SGHKS and CDR2 is YYEKEE (reference sequence). This CDR3 spans 15 amino acids. V lost 3 bases, J lost 2 bases, and 6 bases stayed unmatched. Sequencing was done on a sample of peripheral blood. This TCR was recovered from an elderly woman with acute or convalescent COVID-19. The V gene is TRBV5-5, the J gene TRBJ2-7; TRBD1 agrees at 9 bases. This chain's CDR3 is CASSSTDRGAYEQYF. The CDR3 DNA reads TGTGCCAGCAGCTCTACTGACAGGGGGGCCTACGAGCAGTACTTC.